Below, 24 T cell receptor beta chains from the same sample are listed, as sequenced in a study of control samples from healthy donors and cancer patients. Method: immunoSEQ multiplex PCR; TCRdb's copy keeps in-frame clones and lacks some. In the table there are fewer than 200,000 clones, 90% of which are singletons. Sequenced sample: blood. The receptors were sampled from a woman in her forties or fifties in good health.

Concerning this clone itself: A junction end diverges from the germline sequence, so it may reflect a read error. V and J are TRBV7-7 and TRBJ2-1, with TRBD2 identical over 14 bases. CDR1 SSHAT and CDR2 FNYEAQ come from the germline V gene (reference sequence). This CDR3 region has 16 residues. The CDR3 nucleotides are TGTGCTAGCAGCTTAGGGACTAGCGGGAGCTACAATGAGCAGTTCTTC. It codes for CASSLGTSGSYNEQFF.

The J gene is TRBJ1-1, the V gene TRBV5-6, with TRBD1 matching over 8 bases. V lost 0 bases to trimming and J lost 5 bases; unmatched junction nucleotides: 12. CDR1 is SGHDT, CDR2 YYEEEE, per germline. The length of the CDR3 is 17 residues. Here the CDR3 reads CASSLGSRGQGKTEAFF. CDR3 nucleotides: TGTGCCAGCAGCTTGGGTTCTCGCGGACAGGGAAAAACTGAAGCTTTCTTT.

The gene calls are TRBV6-5 and TRBJ1-1, with D tentatively TRBD1 (6 bases). V lost 8 bases and J 8 bases, leaving 18 bases between the germline ends. The length of the CDR3 is 13 residues. Germline CDR1 MNHEY, CDR2 SVGAGI. CDR3 coding DNA: TGTGCCAGCGGATCGCTGACAGGACAAGAAGCTTTCTTT. This codes for CASGSLTGQEAFF.

V and J are TRBV28 and TRBJ1-4; D is uncertain. The length of the CDR3 is 13 residues. Trimming took off 6 bases at V and 7 bases at J, with 12 bases between the two ends. Germline CDR1 MDHEN, CDR2 SYDVKM. The CDR3 DNA sequence: TGTGCCAGCAGAGGGCAGCAAGGTGAAAAACTGTTTTTT. This encodes CASRGQQGEKLFF.

The chain couples TRBV28 to TRBJ2-7; D is unclear. V lost 8 bases to trimming and J lost 1 base, with 9 bases between them. This CDR3 is 12 amino acids long. Germline lookup yields CDR1 MDHEN and CDR2 SYDVKM. CDR3 in amino acids: CASAIDSYEQYF. CDR3 in DNA: TGTGCCAGCGCAATCGATTCCTACGAGCAGTACTTC.

The chain carries TRBV28 and TRBJ2-2; 10 nucleotides align to TRBD2. Germline CDR1 is MDHEN and CDR2 is SYDVKM. V shed 3 bases, J shed 5 bases, and the junction held 9 bases outside the gene matches. The CDR3 totals 17 residues. The CDR3 nucleotides are TGTGCCAGCAGTTTTATAGCGGGGGGTCCCAAGACCGGGGAGCTGTTTTTT. This encodes CASSFIAGGPKTGELFF.

The chain is built from TRBV7-2 and TRBJ1-5; a weak D match, TRBD1 (5 bases). Between the trimmed V and J ends, which lost 0 bases and 3 bases, there was a span of 6 bases. Germline loops: CDR1 SGHTA, CDR2 FQGNSA. The CDR3 length is 14 residues. CDR3 DNA: TGTGCCAGCAGCTTAGCGGGGGACAATCAGCCCCAGCATTTT. This translates into CASSLAGDNQPQHF.

The gene calls are TRBV5-6 and TRBJ2-5; 7 bases map to TRBD1. CDR1 and CDR2 (germline): SGHDT, YYEEEE. The V gene end was trimmed by 4 bases and the J gene end by 2 bases; junction bases not matched to a gene: 8. This CDR3 is built from 15 residues. CDR3 sequence reads: CASSLRQGVQETQYF. The DNA for the CDR3 is TGTGCCAGCAGCCTCCGACAGGGAGTACAAGAGACCCAGTACTTC. Supplemented by reference TRBV5-6 and TRBJ2-5, the full variable domain reads DAGVTQSPTHLIKTRGQQVTLRCSPKSGHDTVSWYQQALGQGPQFIFQYYEEEERQRGNFPDRFSGHQFPNYSSELNVNALLLGDSALYLCASSLRQGVQETQYFGPGTRLLVL.

In this sample, this clone turned up a few times. This chain links TRBV6-5 with TRBJ1-3; D may be TRBD1 (5 bases). Trimming took 6 bases from V and 0 from J, leaving 9 bases between them. The CDR3 totals 14 residues. The germline gives CDR1 MNHEY, CDR2 SVGAGI. In DNA form, the CDR3 reads TGTGCCAGCAGCGGGGGTGTCTCTGGAAACACCATATATTTT. Amino acids: CASSGGVSGNTIYF.

This clone was observed once. This chain connects TRBV3-1 (or the pseudogene TRBV3-2) to TRBJ1-1, with D possibly being TRBD1 (6 bases). Germline V gives CDR1 LGHDT, CDR2 YNNKEL (reference sequence). This CDR3 has 13 residues. Trimming shortened V by 8 bases and J by 7 bases, and 17 bases separated the two germline ends. The DNA of the CDR3 is TGTGCCAGCCCCGAAAGGCAGGGGCGTGAAGCTTTCTTT. It is translated as CASPERQGREAFF.

The rearrangement uses TRBV11-2 and TRBJ2-1; tentatively, D is TRBD1 (7 bases). Germline lookup yields CDR1 SGHAT and CDR2 FQNNGV. The CDR3 is 16 amino acids. Trimming shortened V by 3 bases and J by 1 base, and 13 bases separated the two germline ends. The CDR3 DNA reads as TGTGCCAGCAGCTTGGACGCAGGGGGGTCCTACAATGAGCAGTTCTTC. It codes for CASSLDAGGSYNEQFF.

The rearrangement uses TRBV7-9 and TRBJ2-1; D might be TRBD1 (5 bases). The CDR3 consists of 15 residues. Germline V gene data show CDR1 as SEHNR and CDR2 as FQNEAQ (reference sequence). The V end was cut by 3 bases, the J end by 7 bases, with 16 bases between. In nucleotides, the CDR3 is TGTGCCAGCAGCTTTCTAGGGGCCCAAATGAATGAGCAGTTCTTC. Amino acids: CASSFLGAQMNEQFF.

A word on this clone: At one end, the junction sequence differs from germline, possibly due to a read error. The gene calls are TRBV27 and TRBJ1-6; D unclear. This CDR3 has 14 residues. Germline assignment: CDR1 MNHEY and CDR2 SMNVEV (reference sequence). The CDR3 loop reads CVSSYDTYNSPLHF. The CDR3, as DNA: TGTGTCAGCAGTTACGACACTTATAATTCACCCCTCCACTTT.

This chain uses TRBV19 with TRBJ1-1; no definite D call. CDR3 size: 11 residues. The germline gives CDR1 LNHDA, CDR2 SQIVND (reference sequence). Trimming pared 10 bases from V and 7 bases from J, leaving 13 bases between. The CDR3 DNA reads as TGTGCCACCGTTGGAGCGATTGAAGCTTTCTTT. Translation gives CATVGAIEAFF.

The V gene is TRBV30, the J gene TRBJ2-3; 7 bases fit TRBD2. The CDR3 covers 20 residues. V trimming: 2 bases; J trimming: 5 bases; junction bases outside the gene matches: 25. Looked up from germline, CDR1 is GTSNPN and CDR2 is SVGIG (reference sequence). CDR3 in amino acids: CAWSKMNPYPSASGEDTQYF. DNA for the CDR3: TGTGCCTGGAGTAAAATGAACCCCTACCCTTCGGCTAGCGGTGAAGATACGCAGTATTTT. Complete variable domain (other parts from reference TRBV30 and TRBJ2-3): SQTIHQWPATLVQPVGSPLSLECTVEGTSNPNLYWYRQAAGRGLQLLFYSVGIGQISSEVPQNLSASRPQDRQFILSSKKLLLSDSGFYLCAWSKMNPYPSASGEDTQYFGPGTRLTVL.

The chain has TRBV19 and TRBJ2-3; a possible D gene is TRBD1 (6 bases). CDR1 and CDR2 (germline): LNHDA, SQIVND (reference sequence). The CDR3 has 16 residues. V lost 5 bases, J lost 3 bases, and 18 bases lay in between. The chain's CDR3 is CASSPGVQGSTDTQYF. The CDR3 nucleotides read TGTGCCAGTAGTCCCGGAGTACAGGGTAGTACAGATACGCAGTATTTT. Using reference TRBV19 and TRBJ2-3 for the parts outside the CDR3, the full variable domain is DGGITQSPKYLFRKEGQNVTLSCEQNLNHDAMYWYRQDPGQGLRLIYYSQIVNDFQKGDIAEGYSVSREKKESFPLTVTSAQKNPTAFYLCASSPGVQGSTDTQYFGPGTRLTVL.

This chain joins TRBV28 and TRBJ2-7; D is uncertain. V was trimmed by 5 bases and J by 6 bases, leaving 14 bases between them. The CDR3 runs 13 residues. The germline V gene has CDR1 MDHEN and CDR2 SYDVKM. CDR3 in DNA: TGTGCCAGCAGTCCTCAAAGGCTGGGCGAGCAGTACTTC. It is translated as CASSPQRLGEQYF.

The J gene is TRBJ1-6, the V gene TRBV3-1 (or the pseudogene TRBV3-2); TRBD1 might be the D (5 bases). CDR3 length: 17 amino acids. With 6 bases removed from V and 10 bases from J, the gap between germline ends came to 25 bases. Germline V lookup: CDR1 LGHDT, CDR2 YNNKEL (reference sequence). As DNA, the CDR3 is TGTGCCAGCAGGCGACGTACTCGGACTGCCCAGGGATCACCCCTCCACTTT. Translating it yields CASRRRTRTAQGSPLHF.

The chain uses TRBV7-9 and TRBJ1-3; TRBD1 matches 7 bases. Per germline, CDR1 SEHNR and CDR2 FQNEAQ (reference sequence). The J segment lost 3 bases and the V segment lost 4 bases, leaving 3 bases of the junction unmatched. The CDR3 totals 14 residues. The CDR3 protein is CASSSGTVGNTIYF. CDR3 DNA sequence: TGTGCCAGCAGCTCGGGGACAGTTGGAAACACCATATATTTT.

The chain couples TRBV5-5 to TRBJ2-6; D possibly matches TRBD1 or TRBD2 (5 bases each). The length of the CDR3 is 16 residues. Per germline, CDR1 SGHKS and CDR2 YYEKEE (reference sequence). The germline V and J ends were trimmed by 1 base and 4 bases, with 12 bases remaining between them. The CDR3 nucleotides read TGTGCCAGCAGCTTGTGGGGGACCTACGGGGCCAACGTCCTGACTTTC. As protein: CASSLWGTYGANVLTF.

V gene TRBV5-6 combines with J gene TRBJ1-1, with 7 bases matching TRBD1. Germline V gives CDR1 SGHDT, CDR2 YYEEEE. The junction had 8 bases not matched to a gene; V was cut back by 4 bases and J by 2 bases. The CDR3 is 15 residues long. CDR3 sequence reads: CASSPPHRGNTEAFF. The CDR3 region has the DNA TGTGCCAGCAGCCCACCGCACAGGGGAAACACTGAAGCTTTCTTT.

The gene calls are TRBV29-1 and TRBJ1-2, with D perhaps matching TRBD1 (6 bases). The V end was cut by 4 bases, the J end by 4 bases, with 10 bases between. CDR1 is SQVTM and CDR2 is ANQGSEA in the germline V gene. The CDR3 runs to 12 residues. The chain's CDR3 is CSVAGGPYGYTF. The CDR3 nucleotides read TGCAGCGTTGCCGGGGGCCCCTATGGCTACACCTTC.

This clone was counted only a few times. The genes are TRBV6-1 and TRBJ2-3, with D uncertain. The germline gives CDR1 MNHNS, CDR2 SASEGT. The CDR3 extends over 13 amino acids. Trimming removed 1 base at V and 5 bases at J, with 7 bases between. CDR3 region: CASSEGVVDTQYF. The CDR3 DNA is TGTGCCAGCAGTGAAGGAGTGGTAGATACGCAGTATTTT.

This clone was found once. CDR3 sequence (DNA): TGTGCCAGCAGCTTGGTAGGAGCGGGGGGGAGCACAGATACGCAGTATTTT. Translation: CASSLVGAGGSTDTQYF. The chain links TRBV5-8 to TRBJ2-3; 10 bases agree with TRBD2. From germline, CDR1 is SGHTS and CDR2 YDEGEE. The CDR3 has 17 residues. J was trimmed by 0 bases and V by 0 bases; bases with no gene match: 4.